These T cell receptor beta chains were read from a single sample in a study of early T cells in non-severe SARS-CoV-2 infection. TCRdb processed the 5' RACE reads anew with MiXCR; each CDR3 protein has one entry. The table has some 30,000 distinct CDR3 sequences, 5.5% to 6% seen once; the top ten hold 10% to 15%. The sample taken for sequencing was whole blood. The receptors come from an adult who was a healthcare worker with PCR-confirmed SARS-CoV-2 infection or an uninfected control (not recorded which). CDR3s include the opening cysteine and the closing phenylalanine or tryptophan. Fields, in order: clone size, CDR3 length, V gene, J gene, D gene, CDR3 DNA, CDR3 protein. D genes are given only for firm matches. A row's size may be missing; if present it is once, few, many or a size class.

>many|14|TRBV10-3|TRBJ2-1|TRBD1
TGTGCCATCAGCCCGGGACAGGCTTACAATGAGCAGTTCTTC
CAISPGQAYNEQFF
>many|13|TRBV9|TRBJ2-3|NA
TGTGCCAGCAGCGTAGAGGGCACAGATACGCAGTATTTT
CASSVEGTDTQYF
>many|12|TRBV7-6|TRBJ1-1|TRBD1
TGTGCCAGCAGCTTATGGGACAGTGAAGCTTTCTTT
CASSLWDSEAFF
>many|12|TRBV6-5|TRBJ2-3|NA
TGTGTTATAGGGCTCCGGGGAGATACGCAGTATTTT
CVIGLRGDTQYF
>many|15|TRBV4-3|TRBJ2-1|TRBD1
TGCGCCAGCAGCCAGCCGGGACAGGGGCACAATGAGCAGTTCTTC
CASSQPGQGHNEQFF
>many|12|TRBV6-6|TRBJ2-7|NA
TGTGCCAGCAGTTACTCGACTGACGAGCAGTACTTC
CASSYSTDEQYF
>NA|12|TRBV5-1|TRBJ1-1|NA
TGCGCCAGCAGCTTGAGGGGGACTGAAGCTTTCTTT
CASSLRGTEAFF
>many|14|TRBV25-1|TRBJ2-1|NA
TGTGCCAGCAGTGAATTCGGCCAAAACAATGAGCAGTTCTTC
CASSEFGQNNEQFF
>many|17|TRBV3-1|TRBJ2-3|NA
TGTGCCAGCAGCCAAGAGAAGCGGAGTACTGGGACAGATACGCAGTATTTT
CASSQEKRSTGTDTQYF
>many|12|TRBV29-1|TRBJ2-7|NA
TGCAGCGTTGAGTCCTTTAACTACGAGCAGTACTTC
CSVESFNYEQYF
>many|15|TRBV9|TRBJ2-2|NA
TGTGCCAGCAGCGAGAGGGGGACGGAGACCGGGGAGCTGTTTTTT
CASSERGTETGELFF
>NA|14|TRBV19|TRBJ1-3|TRBD1
TGTGCCACCGATCGACAGGGGCCGGGAAACACCATATATTTT
CATDRQGPGNTIYF
>NA|13|TRBV29-1|TRBJ2-7|NA
TGCAGCGTTGACACGGGGTTATGGTACGAGCAGTACTTC
CSVDTGLWYEQYF
>NA|14|TRBV5-1|TRBJ2-1|TRBD1
TGCGCCAGCAGCCGGGGACAGGGGGCCAATGAGCAGTTCTTC
CASSRGQGANEQFF
>many|12|TRBV20-1|TRBJ2-1|NA
TGCAGTGCTCCCACGGGAGTGGATGAGCAGTTCTTC
CSAPTGVDEQFF
>many|14|TRBV20-1|TRBJ2-3|TRBD2
TGCAGTGGAATTCGCGGGGGGGCCGCAGATACGCAGTATTTT
CSGIRGGAADTQYF
>many|13|TRBV6-6|TRBJ2-7|NA
TGTGCCAGCAGTTACTCGTGGGGGCGCGAGCAGTACTTC
CASSYSWGREQYF
>many|14|TRBV19|TRBJ1-1|NA
TGTGCCAGTAGCGAAGGTTACACGGGGACTGAAGCTTTCTTT
CASSEGYTGTEAFF
>many|13|TRBV25-1|TRBJ1-2|TRBD1
TGTGCCAGCAGGGAAACAGGGGACGAGGGCTACACCTTC
CASRETGDEGYTF
>NA|13|TRBV10-3|TRBJ2-3|NA
TGTGCCATCAATAGGGACGGCACAGATACGCAGTATTTT
CAINRDGTDTQYF
>many|13|TRBV6-4|TRBJ1-1|NA
TGTGCCAGCAGTGACTCGTGGGGCACTAAAGCTTTCTTT
CASSDSWGTKAFF
>medium-sized|15|TRBV12-3/TRBV12-4|TRBJ2-3|NA
TGTGCCAGCAGCCTATCTTCTGGCGGCACAGATACGCAGTATTTT
CASSLSSGGTDTQYF
>NA|16|TRBV5-4|TRBJ1-2|TRBD1
TGTGCCAGCAGCGGATCCGGGACAGGGGTTAACTATGGCTACACCTTC
CASSGSGTGVNYGYTF
>NA|15|TRBV14|TRBJ2-1|TRBD1
TGTGCCAGCAGCCAAGATCTGACAGGGGGCAATGAGCAGTTCTTC
CASSQDLTGGNEQFF
>many|13|TRBV19|TRBJ2-1|NA
TGTGCCAGTACCCCGGACAGTTACAATGAGCAGTTCTTC
CASTPDSYNEQFF
>many|12|TRBV27|TRBJ1-1|NA
TGTGCCAGCAGTTTGCCGAACACTGAAGCTTTCTTT
CASSLPNTEAFF
>NA|15|TRBV29-1|TRBJ1-5|TRBD1
TGCAGCGCTTGGCGGGACAGGGATAGCAATCAGCCCCAGCATTTT
CSAWRDRDSNQPQHF
>many|16|TRBV5-1|TRBJ2-3|TRBD2
TGCGCCAGCAGCTTTAGCGGGGATACTCCAATCCGTCCCGAGTATTTT
CASSFSGDTPIRPEYF
>NA|16|TRBV6-1|TRBJ2-7|NA
TGTGCCACCACGAAGCGAGAACAGGCATTCTCCTACGAGCAGTACTTC
CATTKREQAFSYEQYF
>NA|13|TRBV25-1|TRBJ2-1|NA
TGTGCCAGCAGTTGGGGCCGCTACAATGAGCAGTTCTTC
CASSWGRYNEQFF
>many|12|TRBV19|TRBJ1-2|NA
TGTGCCACCTCCGACCCTGGCGCTGGCTACACCTTC
CATSDPGAGYTF
>many|14|TRBV3-1|TRBJ1-4|NA
TGTGCCAGCAGCCAGAGGGGAGGAGGTGAAAAACTGTTTTTT
CASSQRGGGEKLFF
>few|15|TRBV10-2|TRBJ2-1|NA
TGCGCCAGCAGGGGGTTAGGGGACCACTACAATGAGCAGTTCTTC
CASRGLGDHYNEQFF
>many|15|TRBV7-7|TRBJ2-3|NA
TGTGCTAGCAGCCCGACCCCTACTAGCACAGATACGCAGTATTTT
CASSPTPTSTDTQYF